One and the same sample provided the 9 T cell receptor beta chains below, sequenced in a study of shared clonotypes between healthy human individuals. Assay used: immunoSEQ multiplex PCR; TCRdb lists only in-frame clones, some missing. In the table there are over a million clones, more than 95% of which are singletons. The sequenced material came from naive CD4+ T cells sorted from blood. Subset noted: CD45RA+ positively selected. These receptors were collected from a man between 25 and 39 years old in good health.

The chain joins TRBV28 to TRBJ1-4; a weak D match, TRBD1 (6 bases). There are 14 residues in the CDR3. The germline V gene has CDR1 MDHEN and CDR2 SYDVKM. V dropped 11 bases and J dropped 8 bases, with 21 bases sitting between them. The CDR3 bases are TGTGCCTCCAGTTTACCAACAGGGTGGGAAAAACTGTTTTTT. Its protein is CASSLPTGWEKLFF.

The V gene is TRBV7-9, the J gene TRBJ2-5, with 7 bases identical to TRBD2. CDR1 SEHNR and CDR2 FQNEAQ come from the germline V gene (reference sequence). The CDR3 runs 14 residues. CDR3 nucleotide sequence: TGTGCTAGCGAAAGCGGGGTGTACCAAGAGACCCAGTACTTC. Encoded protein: CASESGVYQETQYF.

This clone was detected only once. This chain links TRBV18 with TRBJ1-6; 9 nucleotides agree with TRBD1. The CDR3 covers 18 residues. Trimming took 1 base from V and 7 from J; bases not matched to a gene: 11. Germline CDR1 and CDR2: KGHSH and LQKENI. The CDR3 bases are TGTGCCAGCTCACCACTCACCGGAGGACAGGGGAGGAATTCACCCCTCCACTTT. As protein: CASSPLTGGQGRNSPLHF.

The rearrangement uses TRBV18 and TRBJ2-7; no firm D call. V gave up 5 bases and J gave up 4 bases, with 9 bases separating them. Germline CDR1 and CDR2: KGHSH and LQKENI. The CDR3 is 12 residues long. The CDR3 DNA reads TGTGCCAGCTCAGTACTTGAATACGAGCAGTACTTC. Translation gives CASSVLEYEQYF.

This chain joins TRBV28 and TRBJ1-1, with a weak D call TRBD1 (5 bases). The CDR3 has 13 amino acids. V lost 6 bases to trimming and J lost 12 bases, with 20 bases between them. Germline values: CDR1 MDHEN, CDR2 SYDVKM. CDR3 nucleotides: TGTGCCAGCAGCACAGGATTTCCTCCCTCGACTTTCTTT. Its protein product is CASSTGFPPSTFF. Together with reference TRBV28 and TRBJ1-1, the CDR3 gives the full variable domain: DVKVTQSSRYLVKRTGEKVFLECVQDMDHENMFWYRQDPGLGLRLIYFSYDVKMKEKGDIPEGYSVSREKKERFSLILESASTNQTSMYLCASSTGFPPSTFFGQGTRLTVV.

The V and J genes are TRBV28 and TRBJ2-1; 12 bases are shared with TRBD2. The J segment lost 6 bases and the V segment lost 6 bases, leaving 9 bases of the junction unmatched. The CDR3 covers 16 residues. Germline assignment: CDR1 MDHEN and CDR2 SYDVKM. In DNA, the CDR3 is TGTGCCAGCAGACCTAGCGGGAGGGCCTCAAGCAATGAGCAGTTCTTC. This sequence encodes CASRPSGRASSNEQFF.

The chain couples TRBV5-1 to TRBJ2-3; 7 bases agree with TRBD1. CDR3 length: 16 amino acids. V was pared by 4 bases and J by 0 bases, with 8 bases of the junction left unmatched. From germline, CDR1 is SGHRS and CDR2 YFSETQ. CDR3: CASSLGRDRSTDTQYF. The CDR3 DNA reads TGCGCCAGCAGCCTGGGCCGGGACAGAAGCACAGATACGCAGTATTTT.

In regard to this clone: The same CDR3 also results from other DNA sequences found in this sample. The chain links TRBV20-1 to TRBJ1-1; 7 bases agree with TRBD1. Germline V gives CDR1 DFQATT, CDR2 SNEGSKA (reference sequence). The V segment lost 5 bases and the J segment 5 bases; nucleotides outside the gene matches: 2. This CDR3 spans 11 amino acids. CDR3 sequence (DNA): TGCAGTGCTTCCAGGGGGACTGAAGCTTTCTTT. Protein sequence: CSASRGTEAFF.

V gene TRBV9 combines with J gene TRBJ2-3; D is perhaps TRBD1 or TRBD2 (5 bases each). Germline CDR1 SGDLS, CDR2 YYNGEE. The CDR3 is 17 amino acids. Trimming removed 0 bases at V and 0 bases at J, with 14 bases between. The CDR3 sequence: CASSVVGTHLSTDTQYF. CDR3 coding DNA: TGTGCCAGCAGCGTAGTCGGGACGCATCTCAGCACAGATACGCAGTATTTT. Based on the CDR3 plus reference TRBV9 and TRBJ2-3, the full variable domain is DSGVTQTPKHLITATGQRVTLRCSPRSGDLSVYWYQQSLDQGLQFLIQYYNGEERAKGNILERFSAQQFPDLHSELNLSSLELGDSALYFCASSVVGTHLSTDTQYFGPGTRLTVL.